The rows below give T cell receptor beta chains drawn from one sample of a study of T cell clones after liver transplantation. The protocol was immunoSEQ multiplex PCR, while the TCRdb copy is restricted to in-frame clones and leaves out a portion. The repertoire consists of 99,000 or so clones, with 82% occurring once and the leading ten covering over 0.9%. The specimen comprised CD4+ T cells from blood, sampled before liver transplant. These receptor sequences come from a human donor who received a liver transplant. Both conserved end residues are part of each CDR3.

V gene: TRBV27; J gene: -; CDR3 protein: CASSFSGSSYEQYF
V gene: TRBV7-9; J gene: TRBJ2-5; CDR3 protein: CASSPFLRGATDF
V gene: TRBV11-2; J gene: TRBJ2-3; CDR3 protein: CASSLEGQGPDTQYF
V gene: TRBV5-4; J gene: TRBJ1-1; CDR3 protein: CASSSGRMNTEAFF
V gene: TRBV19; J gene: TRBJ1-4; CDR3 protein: CASMGDSHFNEKLFF
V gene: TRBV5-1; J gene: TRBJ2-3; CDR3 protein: CASSLDTGTDTQYF
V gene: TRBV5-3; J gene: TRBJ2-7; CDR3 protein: CARSLAGGGDPYEQYF
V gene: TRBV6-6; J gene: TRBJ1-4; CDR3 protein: CASSSPAGRAAF
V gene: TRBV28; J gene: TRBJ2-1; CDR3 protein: CASSTPTSGLYNEQFF
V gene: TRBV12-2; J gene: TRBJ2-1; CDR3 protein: CASRLICSGGRNEQFF
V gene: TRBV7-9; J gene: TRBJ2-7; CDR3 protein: CASSLGPTGYEQYF
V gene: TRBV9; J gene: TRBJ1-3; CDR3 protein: CASSVWGSGNTIYF
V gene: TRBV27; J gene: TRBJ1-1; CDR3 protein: CASSSGRGAKTEAFF
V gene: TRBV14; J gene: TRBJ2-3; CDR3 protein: CASSQETTGHTDTQYF
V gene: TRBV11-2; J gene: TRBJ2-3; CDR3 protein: CASSFGLAGGRTDTQYF
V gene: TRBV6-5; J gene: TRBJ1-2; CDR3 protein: CATLSGFEGYTF
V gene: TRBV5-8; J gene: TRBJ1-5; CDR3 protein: CASTDFRGHNQPQHF
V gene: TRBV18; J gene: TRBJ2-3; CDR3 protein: CASSLLTDTQYF
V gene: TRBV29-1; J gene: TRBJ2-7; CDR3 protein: CSVGDRADYEQYF
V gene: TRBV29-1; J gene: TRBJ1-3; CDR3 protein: CSVVGPKDTIYF
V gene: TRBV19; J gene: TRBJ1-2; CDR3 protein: CASSFSGQGDPYGYTF
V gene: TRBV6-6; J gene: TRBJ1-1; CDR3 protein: CASTAGATEAFF
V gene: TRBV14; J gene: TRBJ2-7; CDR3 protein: CASSHGSYEQYF
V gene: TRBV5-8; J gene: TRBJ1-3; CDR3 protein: CASSFGRSGNTIYF
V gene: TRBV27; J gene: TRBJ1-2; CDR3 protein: CASSPLDRGRNYGYTF
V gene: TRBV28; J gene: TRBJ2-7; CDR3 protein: CASRPGGQPYEQYF